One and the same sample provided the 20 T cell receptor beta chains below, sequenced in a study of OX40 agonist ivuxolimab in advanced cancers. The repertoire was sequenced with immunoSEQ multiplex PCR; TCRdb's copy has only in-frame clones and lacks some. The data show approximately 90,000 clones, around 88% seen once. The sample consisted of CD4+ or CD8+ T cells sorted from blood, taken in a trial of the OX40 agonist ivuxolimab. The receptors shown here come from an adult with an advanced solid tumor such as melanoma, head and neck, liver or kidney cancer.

Here the CDR3 reads CASSDYRDRWYF. CDR3 nucleotide sequence: TGTGCCAGCAGTGACTACCGGGACAGGTGGTATTTT. The genes are TRBV6-1 and TRBJ2-3; the match to TRBD1 covers 8 bases. Germline V CDR1 and CDR2: MNHNS, SASEGT. CDR3 size: 12 residues. The trim removed 3 bases at V and 14 bases at J, leaving 7 bases unmatched.

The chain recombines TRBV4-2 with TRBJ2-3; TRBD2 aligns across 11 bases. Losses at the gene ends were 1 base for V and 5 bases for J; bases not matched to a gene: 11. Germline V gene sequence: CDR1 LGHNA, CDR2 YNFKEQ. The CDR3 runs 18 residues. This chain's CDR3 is CASSQGSASGRNLDTQYF. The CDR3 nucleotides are TGTGCCAGCAGCCAAGGCTCGGCTAGCGGGAGGAATCTAGATACGCAGTATTTT.

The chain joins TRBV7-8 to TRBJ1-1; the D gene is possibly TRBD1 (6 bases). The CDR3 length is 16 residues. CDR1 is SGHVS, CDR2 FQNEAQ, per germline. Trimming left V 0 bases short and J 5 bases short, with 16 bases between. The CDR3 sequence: CASSLAGSTRGTEAFF. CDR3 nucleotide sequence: TGTGCCAGCAGCTTAGCTGGCTCCACGAGGGGGACTGAAGCTTTCTTT.

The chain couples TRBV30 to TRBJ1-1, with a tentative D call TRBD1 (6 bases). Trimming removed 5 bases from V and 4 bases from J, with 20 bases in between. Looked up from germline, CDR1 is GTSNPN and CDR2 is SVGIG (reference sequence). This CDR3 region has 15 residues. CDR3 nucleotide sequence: TGTGCCTGGGCCCACCACAGGACCAGGGGCACTGAAGCTTTCTTT. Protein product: CAWAHHRTRGTEAFF.

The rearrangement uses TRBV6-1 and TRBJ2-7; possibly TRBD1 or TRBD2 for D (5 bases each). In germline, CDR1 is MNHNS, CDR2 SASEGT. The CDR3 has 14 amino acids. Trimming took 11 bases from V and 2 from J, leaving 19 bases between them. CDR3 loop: CALSRGVGTYEQYF. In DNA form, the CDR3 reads TGTGCCTTAAGTAGAGGGGTGGGGACCTACGAGCAGTACTTC.

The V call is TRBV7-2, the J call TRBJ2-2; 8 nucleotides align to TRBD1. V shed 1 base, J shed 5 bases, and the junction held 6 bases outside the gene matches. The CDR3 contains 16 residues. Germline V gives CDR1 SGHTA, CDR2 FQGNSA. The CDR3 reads CASSLVRQGNTGELFF. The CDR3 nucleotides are TGTGCCAGCAGCTTAGTTCGACAGGGGAATACCGGGGAGCTGTTTTTT.

The CDR3 DNA is TGTGCCAGCACCCAAGAGACCCAGTACTTC. It specifies CASTQETQYF. This chain links TRBV2 with TRBJ2-5; D gene uncertain. Trimming shortened V by 7 bases and J by 1 base, and 1 base separated the two germline ends. This CDR3 is 10 amino acids long. The germline CDR1 and CDR2 sequences are SNHLY and FYNNEI.

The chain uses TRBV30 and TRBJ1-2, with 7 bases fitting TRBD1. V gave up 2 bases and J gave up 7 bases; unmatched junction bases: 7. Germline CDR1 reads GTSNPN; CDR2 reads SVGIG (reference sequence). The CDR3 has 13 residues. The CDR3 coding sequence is TGTGCCTGGAGTCCAGAGAACAGGGGTGGCTACACCTTC. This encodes CAWSPENRGGYTF.

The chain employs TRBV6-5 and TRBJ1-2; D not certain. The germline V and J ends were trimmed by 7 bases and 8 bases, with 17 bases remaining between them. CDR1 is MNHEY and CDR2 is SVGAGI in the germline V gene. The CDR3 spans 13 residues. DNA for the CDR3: TGTGCCAGCACCCCCTGGGGATCTCGGGGCTACACCTTC. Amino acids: CASTPWGSRGYTF.

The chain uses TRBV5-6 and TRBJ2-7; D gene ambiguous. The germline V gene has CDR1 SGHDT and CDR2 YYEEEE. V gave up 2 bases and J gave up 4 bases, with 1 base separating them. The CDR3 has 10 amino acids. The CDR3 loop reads CASSFYEQYF. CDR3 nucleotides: TGTGCCAGCAGCTTTTACGAGCAGTACTTC. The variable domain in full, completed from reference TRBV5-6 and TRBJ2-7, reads DAGVTQSPTHLIKTRGQQVTLRCSPKSGHDTVSWYQQALGQGPQFIFQYYEEEERQRGNFPDRFSGHQFPNYSSELNVNALLLGDSALYLCASSFYEQYFGPGTRLTVT.

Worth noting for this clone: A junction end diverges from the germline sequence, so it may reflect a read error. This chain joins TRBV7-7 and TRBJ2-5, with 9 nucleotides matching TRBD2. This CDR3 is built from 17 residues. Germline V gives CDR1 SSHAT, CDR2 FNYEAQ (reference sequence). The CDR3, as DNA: TGTGCTAGCAGCTTAGGGGGTCTTAGCGGGGGACAAGAGACCCAGTACTTC. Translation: CASSLGGLSGGQETQYF.

CDR3 sequence reads: CASFGVGQGYQPQHF. For the CDR3, the DNA is TGTGCCAGCTTTGGGGTGGGACAGGGATATCAGCCCCAGCATTTT. The chain employs TRBV28 and TRBJ1-5, with TRBD1 identical over 9 bases. CDR3 length: 15 amino acids. The ends lost 8 bases at V and 5 bases at J; junction bases unmatched: 10. The germline CDR1 and CDR2 sequences are MDHEN and SYDVKM.

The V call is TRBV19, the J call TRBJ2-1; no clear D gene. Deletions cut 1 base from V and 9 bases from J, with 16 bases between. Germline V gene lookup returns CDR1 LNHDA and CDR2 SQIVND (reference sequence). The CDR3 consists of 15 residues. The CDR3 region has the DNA TGTGCCAGTAGTATAGTGGGGAATCCCCTGGGTGAGCAGTTCTTC. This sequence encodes CASSIVGNPLGEQFF.

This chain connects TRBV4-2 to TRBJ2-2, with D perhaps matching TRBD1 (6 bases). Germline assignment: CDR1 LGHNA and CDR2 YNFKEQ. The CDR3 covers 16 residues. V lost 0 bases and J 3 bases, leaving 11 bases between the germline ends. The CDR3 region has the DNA TGTGCCAGCAGCCAAGATCAGGGGAGAGACACCGGGGAGCTGTTTTTT. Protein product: CASSQDQGRDTGELFF.

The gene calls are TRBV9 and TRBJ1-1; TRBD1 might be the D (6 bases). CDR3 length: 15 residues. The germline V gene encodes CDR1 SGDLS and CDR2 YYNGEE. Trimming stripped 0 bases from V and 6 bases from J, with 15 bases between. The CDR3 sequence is CASSVVTGYQAEAFF. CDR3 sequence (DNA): TGTGCCAGCAGCGTAGTAACAGGGTATCAGGCTGAAGCTTTCTTT. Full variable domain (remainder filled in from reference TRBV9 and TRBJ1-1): DSGVTQTPKHLITATGQRVTLRCSPRSGDLSVYWYQQSLDQGLQFLIQYYNGEERAKGNILERFSAQQFPDLHSELNLSSLELGDSALYFCASSVVTGYQAEAFFGQGTRLTVV.

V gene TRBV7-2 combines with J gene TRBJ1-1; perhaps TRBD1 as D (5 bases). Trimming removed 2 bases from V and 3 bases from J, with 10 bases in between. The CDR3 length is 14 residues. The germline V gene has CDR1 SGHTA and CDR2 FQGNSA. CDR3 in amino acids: CASSLQGGDTEAFF. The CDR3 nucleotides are TGTGCCAGCAGCTTACAGGGCGGCGACACTGAAGCTTTCTTT. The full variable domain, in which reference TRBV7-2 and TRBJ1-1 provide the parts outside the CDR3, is GAGVSQSPSNKVTEKGKDVELRCDPISGHTALYWYRQSLGQGLEFLIYFQGNSAPDKSGLPSDRFSAERTGGSVSTLTIQRTQQEDSAVYLCASSLQGGDTEAFFGQGTRLTVV.

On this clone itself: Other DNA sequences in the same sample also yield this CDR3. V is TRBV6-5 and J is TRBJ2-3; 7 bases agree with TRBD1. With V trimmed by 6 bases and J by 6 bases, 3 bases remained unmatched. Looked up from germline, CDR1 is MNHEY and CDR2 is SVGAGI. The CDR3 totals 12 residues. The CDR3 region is CASRHRGDTQYF. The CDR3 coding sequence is TGTGCCAGCAGACACAGGGGTGATACGCAGTATTTT.

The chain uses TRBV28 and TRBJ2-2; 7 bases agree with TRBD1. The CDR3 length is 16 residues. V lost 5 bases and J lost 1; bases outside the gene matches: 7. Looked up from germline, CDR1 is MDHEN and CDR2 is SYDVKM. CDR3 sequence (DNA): TGTGCCAGCAGTCCTAGACAGGGCTTGAACACCGGGGAGCTGTTTTTT. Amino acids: CASSPRQGLNTGELFF. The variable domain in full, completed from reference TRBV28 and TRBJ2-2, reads DVKVTQSSRYLVKRTGEKVFLECVQDMDHENMFWYRQDPGLGLRLIYFSYDVKMKEKGDIPEGYSVSREKKERFSLILESASTNQTSMYLCASSPRQGLNTGELFFGEGSRLTVL.

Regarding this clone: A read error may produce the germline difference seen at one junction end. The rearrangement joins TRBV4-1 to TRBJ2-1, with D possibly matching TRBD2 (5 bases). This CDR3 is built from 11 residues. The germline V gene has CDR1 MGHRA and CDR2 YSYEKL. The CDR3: CASSQERERFF. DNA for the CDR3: TGCGCCAGCAGCCAAGAAAGGGAGCGGTTCTTC.

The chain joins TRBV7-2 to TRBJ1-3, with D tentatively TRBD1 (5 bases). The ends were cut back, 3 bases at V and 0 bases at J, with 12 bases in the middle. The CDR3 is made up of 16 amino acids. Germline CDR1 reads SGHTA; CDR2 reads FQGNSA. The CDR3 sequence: CASSFSRDVSGNTIYF. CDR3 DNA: TGTGCCAGCAGCTTCTCTAGGGACGTCTCTGGAAACACCATATATTTT.